This TCR beta chain was profiled in a study of early stage breast cancer tumors. As for the study in general: Of some 17 invasive breast tumors, twelve were hormone receptor-positive, HER2-negative. Among approximately twelve ER+/PR+/HER2- tumors, eight were ductal, four lobular.

V was clipped by 11 bases and J by 6 bases, with 14 bases between them. The CDR3 covers 12 residues. Germline V lookup: CDR1 KGHSH, CDR2 LQKENI. Profiled with immunoSEQ multiplex PCR; TCRdb holds only in-frame clones, not every one. The table records about 72,000 clones, approximately 80% of them present only once. The sample comprised blood. The clonotype comes from a person aged 55 to 75 with breast cancer. This chain joins TRBV18 and TRBJ2-1; possibly TRBD2 for D (5 bases). DNA for the CDR3: TGTGCCTCCGCGGGTGCCCCCAATGAGCAGTTCTTC. Translation gives CASAGAPNEQFF.